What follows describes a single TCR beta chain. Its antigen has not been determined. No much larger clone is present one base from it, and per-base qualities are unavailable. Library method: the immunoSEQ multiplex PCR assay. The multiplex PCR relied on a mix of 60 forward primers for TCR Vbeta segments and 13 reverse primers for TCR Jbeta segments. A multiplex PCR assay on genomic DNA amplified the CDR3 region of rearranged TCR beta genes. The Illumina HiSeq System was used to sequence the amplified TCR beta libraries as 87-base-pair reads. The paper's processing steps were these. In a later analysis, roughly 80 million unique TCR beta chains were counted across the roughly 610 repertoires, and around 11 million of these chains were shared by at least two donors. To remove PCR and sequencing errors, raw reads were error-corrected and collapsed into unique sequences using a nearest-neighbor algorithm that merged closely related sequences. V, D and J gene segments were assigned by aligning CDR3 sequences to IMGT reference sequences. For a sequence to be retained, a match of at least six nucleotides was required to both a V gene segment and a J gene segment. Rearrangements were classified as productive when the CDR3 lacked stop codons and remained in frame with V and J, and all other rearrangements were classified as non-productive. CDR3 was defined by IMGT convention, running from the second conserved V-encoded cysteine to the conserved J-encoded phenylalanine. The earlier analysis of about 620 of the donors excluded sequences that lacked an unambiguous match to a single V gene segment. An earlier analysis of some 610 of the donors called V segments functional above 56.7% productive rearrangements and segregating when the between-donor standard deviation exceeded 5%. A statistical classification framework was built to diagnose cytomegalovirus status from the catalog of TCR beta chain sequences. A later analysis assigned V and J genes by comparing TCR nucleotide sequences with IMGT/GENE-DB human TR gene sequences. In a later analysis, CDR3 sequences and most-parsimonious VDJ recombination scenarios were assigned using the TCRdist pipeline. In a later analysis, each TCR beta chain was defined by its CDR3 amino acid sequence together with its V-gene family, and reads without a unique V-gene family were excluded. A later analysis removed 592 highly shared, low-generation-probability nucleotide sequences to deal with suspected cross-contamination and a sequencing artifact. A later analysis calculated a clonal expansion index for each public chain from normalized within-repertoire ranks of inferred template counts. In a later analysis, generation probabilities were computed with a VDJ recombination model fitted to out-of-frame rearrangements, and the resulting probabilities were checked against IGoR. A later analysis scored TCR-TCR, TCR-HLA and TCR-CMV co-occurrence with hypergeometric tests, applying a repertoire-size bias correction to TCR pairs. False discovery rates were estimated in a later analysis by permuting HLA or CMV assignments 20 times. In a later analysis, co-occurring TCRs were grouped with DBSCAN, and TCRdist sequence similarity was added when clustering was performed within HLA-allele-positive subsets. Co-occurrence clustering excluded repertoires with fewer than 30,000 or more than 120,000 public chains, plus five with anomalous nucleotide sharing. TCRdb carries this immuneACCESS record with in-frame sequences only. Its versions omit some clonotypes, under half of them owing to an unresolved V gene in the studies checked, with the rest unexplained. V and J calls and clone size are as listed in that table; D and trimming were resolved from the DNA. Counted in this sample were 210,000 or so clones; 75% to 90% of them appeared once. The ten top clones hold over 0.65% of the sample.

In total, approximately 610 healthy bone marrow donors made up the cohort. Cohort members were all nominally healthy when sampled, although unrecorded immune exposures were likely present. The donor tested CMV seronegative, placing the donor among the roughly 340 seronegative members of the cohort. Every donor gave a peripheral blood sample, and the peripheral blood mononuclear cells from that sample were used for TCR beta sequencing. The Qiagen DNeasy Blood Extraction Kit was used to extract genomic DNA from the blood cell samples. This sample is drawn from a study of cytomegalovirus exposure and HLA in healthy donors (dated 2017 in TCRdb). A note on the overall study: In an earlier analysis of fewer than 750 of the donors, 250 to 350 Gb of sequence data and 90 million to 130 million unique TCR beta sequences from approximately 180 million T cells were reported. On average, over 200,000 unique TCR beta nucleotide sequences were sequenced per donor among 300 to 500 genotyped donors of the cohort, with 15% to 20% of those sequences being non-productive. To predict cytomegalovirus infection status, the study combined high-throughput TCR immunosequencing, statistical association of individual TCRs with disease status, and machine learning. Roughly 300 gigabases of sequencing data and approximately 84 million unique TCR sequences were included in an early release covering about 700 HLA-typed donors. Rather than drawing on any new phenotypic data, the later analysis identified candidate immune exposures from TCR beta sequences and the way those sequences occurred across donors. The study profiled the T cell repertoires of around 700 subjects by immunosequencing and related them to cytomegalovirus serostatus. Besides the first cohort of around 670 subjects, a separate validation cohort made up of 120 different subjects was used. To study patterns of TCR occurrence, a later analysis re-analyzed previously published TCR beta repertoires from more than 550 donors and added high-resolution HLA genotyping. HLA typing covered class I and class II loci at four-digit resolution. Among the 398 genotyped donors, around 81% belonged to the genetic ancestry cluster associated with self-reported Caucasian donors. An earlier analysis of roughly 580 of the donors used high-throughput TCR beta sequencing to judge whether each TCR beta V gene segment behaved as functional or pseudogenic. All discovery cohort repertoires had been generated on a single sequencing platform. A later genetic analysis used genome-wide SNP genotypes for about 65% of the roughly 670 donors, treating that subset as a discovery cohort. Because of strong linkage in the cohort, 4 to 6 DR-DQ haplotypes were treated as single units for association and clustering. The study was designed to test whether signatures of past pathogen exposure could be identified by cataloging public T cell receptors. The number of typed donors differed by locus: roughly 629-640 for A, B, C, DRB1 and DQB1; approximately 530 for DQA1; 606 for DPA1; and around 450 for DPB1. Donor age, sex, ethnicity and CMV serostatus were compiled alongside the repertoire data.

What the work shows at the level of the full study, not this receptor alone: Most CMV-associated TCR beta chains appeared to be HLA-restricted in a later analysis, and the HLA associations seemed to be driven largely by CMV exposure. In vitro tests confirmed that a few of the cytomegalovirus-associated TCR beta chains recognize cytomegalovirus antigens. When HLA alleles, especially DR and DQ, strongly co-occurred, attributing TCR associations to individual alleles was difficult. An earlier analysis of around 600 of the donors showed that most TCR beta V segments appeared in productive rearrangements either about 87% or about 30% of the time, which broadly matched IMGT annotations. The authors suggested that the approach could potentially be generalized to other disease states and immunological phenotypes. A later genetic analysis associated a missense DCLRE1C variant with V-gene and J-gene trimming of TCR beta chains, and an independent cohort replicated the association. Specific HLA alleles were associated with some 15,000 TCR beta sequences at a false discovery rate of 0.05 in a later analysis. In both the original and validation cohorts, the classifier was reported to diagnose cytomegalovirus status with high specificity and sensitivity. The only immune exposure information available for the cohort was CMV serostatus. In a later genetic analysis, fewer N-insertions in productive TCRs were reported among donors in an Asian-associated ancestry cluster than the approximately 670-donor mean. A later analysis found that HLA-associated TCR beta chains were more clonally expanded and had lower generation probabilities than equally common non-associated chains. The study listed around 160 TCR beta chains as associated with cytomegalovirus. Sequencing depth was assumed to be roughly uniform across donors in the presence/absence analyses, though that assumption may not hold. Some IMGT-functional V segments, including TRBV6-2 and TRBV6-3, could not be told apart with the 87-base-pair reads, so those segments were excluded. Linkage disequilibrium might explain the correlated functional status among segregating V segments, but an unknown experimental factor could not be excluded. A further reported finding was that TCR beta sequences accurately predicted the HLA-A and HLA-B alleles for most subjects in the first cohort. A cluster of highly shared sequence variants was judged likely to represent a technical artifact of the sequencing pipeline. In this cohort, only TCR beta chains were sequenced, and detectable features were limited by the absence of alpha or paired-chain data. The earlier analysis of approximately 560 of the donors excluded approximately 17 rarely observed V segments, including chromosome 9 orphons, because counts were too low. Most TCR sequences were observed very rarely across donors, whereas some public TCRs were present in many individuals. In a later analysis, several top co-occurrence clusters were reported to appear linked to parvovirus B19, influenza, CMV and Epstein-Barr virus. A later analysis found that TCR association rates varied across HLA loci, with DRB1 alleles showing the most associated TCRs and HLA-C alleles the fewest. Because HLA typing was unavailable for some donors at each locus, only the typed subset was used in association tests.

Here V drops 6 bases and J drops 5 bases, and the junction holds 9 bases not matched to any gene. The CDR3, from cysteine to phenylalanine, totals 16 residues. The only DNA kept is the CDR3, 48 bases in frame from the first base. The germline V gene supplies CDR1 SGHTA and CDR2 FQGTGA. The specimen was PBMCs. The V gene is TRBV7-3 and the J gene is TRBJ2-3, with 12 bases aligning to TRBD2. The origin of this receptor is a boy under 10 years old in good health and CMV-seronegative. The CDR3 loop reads CASSPRTSGAGDTQYF. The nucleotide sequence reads TGTGCCAGCAGTCCCAGGACTAGCGGGGCCGGAGATACGCAGTATTTT.